The clone carrying this TCR beta chain was detected ten times or more. These data originate in a study of Graves' ophthalmopathy and Graves' hyperthyroidism. As the template, RNA transcripts were used to amplify TCR beta CDR3 regions. HTBI primers served in a first-round RT-PCR, which a second-round multiplex PCR followed. MiXCR, run by TCRdb on the multiplex PCR reads, gives a single entry per CDR3 protein. Among about 620,000 distinct CDR3 sequences listed, about 24% were seen once. The CDR3 has 14 amino acids. CDR1 and CDR2 from the germline V gene are MNHNS and SASEGT. Trimming removed 2 bases from V and 3 bases from J, with 10 bases in between.

This TCR was recovered from a woman younger than 35 with stable Graves' hyperthyroidism. Some clones in this sample may be carry-over from other donors' samples. This chain links TRBV6-1 with TRBJ1-1, with D unclear. Specimen: peripheral blood. CDR3 nucleotide sequence: TGTGCCAGCAGTGAACCAGGTCGTGACACTGAAGCTTTCTTT. It is translated as CASSEPGRDTEAFF.